The clone carrying this TCR beta chain was observed a few times. The CDR3 has 15 amino acids. The V and J ends lost 0 bases and 6 bases respectively, with 11 bases between them. The germline V gene encodes CDR1 MNHEY and CDR2 SVGAGI. The sample comes from a study of T-cell reconstitution after alpha-beta-depleted transplantation in children. Unique molecular identifiers were used in preparing the TCRbeta library. TCRdb re-analysed the PCR reads in MiXCR, keeping a single row per CDR3 protein. This repertoire shows 190,000 or so distinct CDR3 sequences, more than 14% found once; its top ten account for roughly 13%.

This TCR derives from a human donor who donated a stem cell graft to a child with acute lymphoblastic leukemia. The input for sequencing was PBMCs from the stem cell graft donor, taken from the stem cell graft. This rearrangement joins TRBV6-5 to TRBJ2-2, with D tentatively TRBD1 or TRBD2 (5 bases each). CDR3 loop: CASSYSRARAGELFF. The DNA of the CDR3 is TGTGCCAGCAGTTACTCGAGGGCCAGGGCCGGGGAGCTGTTTTTT.